This T cell receptor (beta chain) originates from a study of T cell repertoires in cytomegalovirus infection. Study at large: Carrying CMV and the relevant HLA type showed in public TCR beta signatures.

General study findings and limits: HLA-C-restricted CMV clonotypes gave the most frequent clonotype in two of eight donors.

TCRdb called the reads again in MiXCR, with one record for every CDR3 protein. Among approximately 97,000 distinct CDR3 sequences listed, 15% to 20% were seen once. The CDR3 sequence is 15 residues long. Germline CDR1 is LNHDA and CDR2 is SQIVND (reference sequence). V was shortened by 8 bases and J by 10 bases, with 21 bases between the two germline ends. This clonotype was picked up a small number of times. As yet, its antigen is unknown. Sequencing was carried out using PBMCs. The rearrangement links TRBV19 to TRBJ1-6, with D possibly being TRBD1 (6 bases). The TCR originated in a human donor in good health (CMV status not recorded). Some clones in this sample may be carry-over from other donors' samples. As DNA, the CDR3 is TGTGCCAGTGGATTAAACTTTGGGGGCATGTCACCCCTCCACTTT. Encoded protein: CASGLNFGGMSPLHF.